The 32 T cell receptor beta chains below all came from one sample that was sequenced in a study of CD8+CD57+ T cells in acquired aplastic anemia (dated 2018 in TCRdb). Sequenced on an Illumina HiSeq 2000. Genomic DNA was used as template for profiling of TCR beta VDJ combinations and CDR3 sequences. The public reads were quality trimmed at Q25 with fastp and then assembled into clones with MiXCR by TCRdb, keeping productive beta chains. Each CDR3 protein gets just one entry, which takes the most common genes and DNA from the rows behind it. Recorded for this sample are a few hundred thousand distinct CDR3 sequences; 60% to 80% of them occurred a single time. The ten top clones hold 3.5% to 4.5% of the sample. Source material: sorted CD4+, CD8+, or CD8+CD57+ T cells (not recorded which) from PBMCs. The receptors were sampled from a human donor in good health, serving as a control.

Remarks on this clonotype: At one of its ends the junction is not consistent with the germline gene, which may arise from a read error. The V and J genes are TRBV9 and TRBJ1-6; D may be TRBD1 (6 bases). This CDR3 region has 14 residues. Germline loops: CDR1 SGDLS, CDR2 YYNGEE. The chain's CDR3 is CASSGDMDNSPLHF. CDR3 DNA: TGCGCCAGCAGCGGGGACATGGATAATTCACCCCTCCACTTT.

This clonotype was counted ten times or more. The V call is TRBV7-3, the J call TRBJ2-1, with unresolved D. From germline, CDR1 is SGHTA and CDR2 FQGTGA. The CDR3 has 13 residues. The V end lost 5 bases, the J end lost 7 bases, and 12 bases lay between the germline ends. CDR3 sequence: CASSLDVLNEQFF. CDR3 DNA sequence: TGTGCCAGCAGCCTAGACGTTTTGAATGAGCAGTTCTTC.

Remarks on this clonotype: A read error may produce the germline difference seen at one junction end. The CDR3 protein is CASSLAGRSTDTQYFF. CDR3 nucleotide sequence: TGTGCCAGCAGCTTAGCCGGACGGAGCACTGATACGCAGTATTTTTTT. The chain links TRBV7-2 to TRBJ1-3; unclear D gene. The germline V gene encodes CDR1 SGHTA and CDR2 FQGNSA. The CDR3 extends over 16 amino acids.

There are a few counts of this clonotype. The chain uses TRBV27 and TRBJ2-7, with D perhaps matching TRBD2 (5 bases). The CDR3 has 13 amino acids. Per germline, CDR1 MNHEY and CDR2 SMNVEV (reference sequence). The ends were cut back, 4 bases at V and 0 bases at J, with 7 bases in the middle. CDR3 protein: CASSSGNSYEQYF. In DNA, the CDR3 is TGTGCCAGCAGTTCCGGGAACTCCTACGAGCAGTACTTC.

On this clonotype itself: A read error is possible here, since a much larger clone lies one base away. The chain couples TRBV11-1 to TRBJ2-1; 10 bases agree with TRBD2. CDR1 and CDR2 from the germline V gene are SGHAT and FQDESV (reference sequence). The CDR3 spans 19 residues. Trimming cost V 9 bases and J 0 bases; bases outside gene matches: 17. This CDR3 reads CASSISRGASGSSYNEQFF. The CDR3 DNA reads TGTGCCAGTAGTATAAGCAGGGGAGCTAGCGGGAGCTCCTACAATGAGCAGTTCTTC.

This clonotype was counted only a few times. This chain joins TRBV20-1 and TRBJ1-2; no clear D gene. The CDR3 contains 9 residues. The germline V gene has CDR1 DFQATT and CDR2 SNEGSKA (reference sequence). Between the trimmed V and J ends, which lost 3 bases and 12 bases, there was a span of 8 bases. The CDR3 is CSASSGNTF. CDR3 nucleotides: TGCAGTGCTAGCTCTGGAAACACCTTC.

Regarding this clonotype: The final CDR3 position lacks the conserved phenylalanine or tryptophan, pointing to a likely read error. No DNA is shown, since the ends of the CDR3 on it are uncertain; the CDR3 is the one TCRdb lists. This rearrangement joins TRBV7-9 to TRBJ2-1; the table gives TRBD1 as D, unverified against the DNA. The CDR3 is 13 residues long, counting both termini. Germline values: CDR1 SEHNR, CDR2 FQNEAQ (reference sequence). CDR3 in amino acids: CASSRKGGIPGLL.

This clonotype occurred a few times. This chain uses TRBV7-9 with TRBJ2-2; 7 nucleotides align to TRBD2. J lost 5 bases, V lost 8 bases, and 2 bases had no gene match. The germline CDR1 and CDR2 sequences are SEHNR and FQNEAQ (reference sequence). The CDR3 length is 12 residues. CDR3 protein: CASGGGTGELFF. CDR3 nucleotide sequence: TGTGCCAGCGGCGGGGGTACCGGGGAGCTGTTTTTT.

The chain uses TRBV7-3 and TRBJ2-7; D is unresolved. CDR1 and CDR2 from the germline V gene are SGHTA and FQGTGA. V dropped 3 bases and J dropped 6 bases, with 9 bases sitting between them. This CDR3 spans 12 amino acids. The CDR3 DNA reads TGTGCCAGCAGCTTCGGTTTAGTCGAGCAGTACTTC. Its protein is CASSFGLVEQYF. The full variable domain, rest sourced from reference TRBV7-3 and TRBJ2-7, is GAGVSQTPSNKVTEKGKYVELRCDPISGHTALYWYRQSLGQGPEFLIYFQGTGAADDSGLPNDRFFAVRPEGSVSTLKIQRTERGDSAVYLCASSFGLVEQYFGPGTRLTVT.

The chain employs TRBV24-1 and TRBJ2-7; TRBD1 agrees at 7 bases. V lost 11 bases, J lost 3 bases, and 12 bases stayed unmatched. This CDR3 is 14 amino acids long. The germline CDR1 and CDR2 sequences are KGHDR and SFDVKD. CDR3 nucleotide sequence: TGTGCCAGCAGACTAAGGGACAGCTACTACGAGCAGTACTTC. It encodes CASRLRDSYYEQYF.

A word on this clonotype: As the CDR3 is not closed by the conserved phenylalanine or tryptophan, this likely results from a read error. The DNA is left out, because the CDR3 cannot be placed on it with certainty; the CDR3 is given as TCRdb lists it. J is TRBJ1-2 and V is TRBV2. The CDR3 spans 12 amino acids, including both terminal residues. CDR1 is SNHLY and CDR2 is FYNNEI in the germline V gene. The CDR3 loop is CASRVKQYGNTL.

Details on this clonotype: A read error may produce the germline difference seen at one junction end. This chain joins TRBV7-2 and TRBJ2-2; possibly TRBD2 for D (6 bases). The CDR3 totals 16 residues. The germline V gene has CDR1 SGHTA and CDR2 FQGNSA. The CDR3 reads CASSREGGTYTGELFF. DNA for the CDR3: TGTGCCAGCAGCAGAGAGGGAGGTACCTACACGGGGGAGCTGTTTTTT.

This chain links TRBV7-2 with TRBJ1-5; D is possibly TRBD1 (6 bases). Per the germline V gene, CDR1 is SGHTA and CDR2 is FQGNSA. Trimming cost V 4 bases and J 3 bases, with 10 bases left between them. The CDR3 totals 14 residues. In nucleotides, the CDR3 is TGTGCCAGCAGCTCGACAGGATTCAATCAGCCCCAGCATTTT. Protein product: CASSSTGFNQPQHF.

The V and J genes are TRBV9 and TRBJ2-3, with no clear D. Germline CDR1 reads SGDLS; CDR2 reads YYNGEE. The ends were cut back, 8 bases at V and 12 bases at J, with 25 bases in the middle. This CDR3 comprises 14 residues. Here the CDR3 reads CASSLVAGKETQYF. The CDR3 coding sequence is TGTGCCAGTAGTCTAGTTGCAGGTAAAGAGACCCAGTATTTT.

Note on this clonotype: One junction end disagrees with the germline gene, perhaps due to a read error. This chain connects TRBV6-1 to TRBJ2-7; 9 bases are shared with TRBD1. Germline loops: CDR1 MNHNS, CDR2 SASEGT. The CDR3 runs to 14 residues. CDR3 nucleotides: TGTTCCAGCAGTGAAAGCGGGACAGGGCACGAGCAGTACTTC. As protein: CSSSESGTGHEQYF.

A note on this clonotype: Being one base from a much bigger clone, this may be a read error. This sequence joins TRBV12-5 and TRBJ1-1, with a tentative D call TRBD1 (5 bases). The length of the CDR3 is 14 residues. V shed 1 base and J shed 9 bases, with 15 bases lying between them. CDR1 is LGHNT, CDR2 FRNRAP, per germline. CDR3 protein: CASGLATPGNKAFF. CDR3 nucleotide sequence: TGTGCTAGTGGTTTGGCCACTCCAGGGAATAAAGCTTTCTTT.

This sequence joins TRBV7-2 and TRBJ1-6; D gene uncertain. V was trimmed by 9 bases and J by 19 bases, leaving 25 bases between them. There are 13 residues in the CDR3. Germline assignment: CDR1 SGHTA and CDR2 FQGNSA. The CDR3 region is CASTELHNNTIHF. CDR3 coding DNA: TGTGCCAGTACAGAACTACATAATAACACCATACACTTT.

Concerning this clonotype: Sequence at one end of the junction differs from germline and may be a read error. The chain is built from TRBV5-1 and TRBJ2-3, with 8 bases fitting TRBD2. The CDR3 consists of 15 residues. Germline values: CDR1 SGHRS, CDR2 YFSETQ. The CDR3 is CASSVVERGGDTQYF. The CDR3 nucleotides read TGTGCTAGCAGCGTAGTAGAGCGCGGGGGGGATACGCAGTATTTT.

This clonotype occurred many times. This chain links TRBV4-1 with TRBJ2-5; 10 bases are shared with TRBD1. In germline, CDR1 is MGHRA, CDR2 YSYEKL. V trimming: 3 bases; J trimming: 0 bases; junction bases outside the gene matches: 4. CDR3 length: 16 amino acids. This CDR3 reads CASSHGQGGYQETQYF. The CDR3, as DNA: TGCGCCAGCAGCCACGGACAGGGGGGCTACCAAGAGACCCAGTACTTC.

This chain uses TRBV18 with TRBJ2-3, with TRBD2 matching over 9 bases. The CDR3 has 16 residues. V gave up 0 bases and J gave up 1 base; unmatched junction bases: 2. Germline lookup yields CDR1 KGHSH and CDR2 LQKENI. The chain's CDR3 is CASSPPQRGGTDTQYF. The CDR3 nucleotides read TGTGCCAGCTCACCACCCCAGCGGGGGGGCACAGATACGCAGTATTTT.

This clonotype has just a few counts. The V and J genes are TRBV15 and TRBJ1-1, with D possibly matching TRBD1 (6 bases). Germline assignment: CDR1 LNHNV and CDR2 YYDKDF (reference sequence). The CDR3 covers 13 residues. Between the trimmed V and J ends, which lost 3 bases and 5 bases, there was a span of 10 bases. CDR3 DNA: TGTGCCACCAGCAGCAAAGGGGGAACTGAAGCTTTCTTT. The encoded protein is CATSSKGGTEAFF.

This sequence joins TRBV2 and TRBJ2-7; D uncertain. Germline V gives CDR1 SNHLY, CDR2 FYNNEI. The germline V and J ends were trimmed by 6 bases and 6 bases, with 9 bases remaining between them. The CDR3 consists of 11 residues. The CDR3 nucleotides are TGTGCCAGCAGATTACTACTCGAGCAGTACTTC. Its protein is CASRLLLEQYF.

V is TRBV5-4 and J is TRBJ2-7; no definite D call. Germline V CDR1 and CDR2: SGHNT, YYREEE (reference sequence). The CDR3 has 12 amino acids. Trimming cost V 0 bases and J 5 bases, with 6 bases left between them. The CDR3 loop reads CASSLALDEQYF. CDR3 in DNA: TGTGCCAGCAGCTTGGCCTTGGACGAGCAGTACTTC.

This chain uses TRBV19 with TRBJ2-7, with 7 bases that match TRBD1. The CDR3 totals 14 residues. Germline V CDR1 and CDR2: LNHDA, SQIVND (reference sequence). V dropped 1 base and J dropped 3; count of bases not matched to a gene: 3. This chain's CDR3 is CASSIGTGGYEQYV. The CDR3 nucleotides read TGTGCCAGTAGTATAGGGACAGGAGGCTACGAGCAGTACGTC.

Turning to this clonotype: A read error may account for a junction end that differs from germline. This sequence joins TRBV7-2 and TRBJ2-7, with 9 bases identical to TRBD2. CDR1 is SGHTA and CDR2 is FQGNSA in the germline V gene. The CDR3 totals 15 residues. The chain's CDR3 is CASSLGLAGKYAQYF. CDR3 DNA: TGTGCCAGCAGCTTAGGGCTAGCGGGAAAATACGCGCAGTACTTC. Full variable domain (rest looked up from reference TRBV7-2 and TRBJ2-7): GAGVSQSPSNKVTEKGKDVELRCDPISGHTALYWYRQSLGQGLEFLIYFQGNSAPDKSGLPSDRFSAERTGGSVSTLTIQRTQQEDSAVYLCASSLGLAGKYAQYFGPGTRLTVT.

Turning to this clonotype: Mismatch with germline at one junction end may stem from a read error. The CDR3 DNA follows: TGCGCCGGCAGCTACTCACCGGGGGGGGATAGAAGGAATGAGCAGTTCTTC. It is translated as CAGSYSPGGDRRNEQFF. This chain joins TRBV5-1 and TRBJ2-1; the match to TRBD2 covers 8 bases. CDR1 is SGHRS, CDR2 YFSETQ, per germline. The CDR3 has 17 residues. Filled out from reference TRBV5-1 and TRBJ2-1, the complete variable domain reads KAGVTQTPRYLIKTRGQQVTLSCSPISGHRSVSWYQQTPGQGLQFLFEYFSETQRNKGNFPGRFSGRQFSNSRSEMNVSTLELGDSALYLCAGSYSPGGDRRNEQFFGPGTRLTVL.

J is TRBJ2-7 and V is TRBV19; 11 nucleotides agree with TRBD1. Germline V lookup: CDR1 LNHDA, CDR2 SQIVND (reference sequence). The V gene end was trimmed by 8 bases and the J gene end by 6 bases; junction bases not matched to a gene: 9. The CDR3 totals 14 residues. The chain's CDR3 is CASGGQGDLIEQYF. CDR3 nucleotides: TGTGCCAGTGGGGGACAGGGGGACCTGATCGAGCAGTACTTC.

This clonotype was picked up a small number of times. A single base separates this from a much larger clone, so it may be a read error. The rearrangement joins TRBV7-8 to TRBJ2-3; TRBD2 agrees at 8 bases. Germline CDR1 SGHVS, CDR2 FQNEAQ. The CDR3 totals 16 residues. J was trimmed by 3 bases and V by 1 base; bases with no gene match: 6. The CDR3 nucleotides read TGTGCCAGCAGCTTAGTTTGGAGCGGGGGTACAGATACGCAGTATTTT. Translating it yields CASSLVWSGGTDTQYF.

The rearrangement joins TRBV9 to TRBJ2-2, with D possibly being TRBD1 or TRBD2 (5 bases each). The CDR3 loop spans 15 amino acids. Trimming cost V 4 bases and J 12 bases, with 22 bases left between them. Germline CDR1 reads SGDLS; CDR2 reads YYNGEE. The chain's CDR3 is CASSLVRENTAQLFF. CDR3 in DNA: TGTGCCAGCAGCTTAGTCAGGGAGAACACCGCGCAGCTGTTTTTT.

Comment on this clonotype: The CDR3 carries no conserved terminal phenylalanine or tryptophan, so it likely arises from a read error. The DNA is omitted, as the CDR3 cannot be located on it reliably, and the CDR3 follows TCRdb's listing. This rearrangement joins TRBV7-6 to TRBJ2-7. CDR1 SGHVS and CDR2 FNYEAQ come from the germline V gene. The CDR3 is 13 amino acids long, termini counted. The CDR3 region is CASSLGMGEQYFG.

The genes are TRBV9 and TRBJ1-6; weak D call: TRBD1 (6 bases). Germline-derived CDR1 and CDR2 are SGDLS and YYNGEE. With 2 bases removed from V and 17 bases from J, the gap between germline ends came to 20 bases. CDR3 length: 14 amino acids. CDR3 loop: CASSVRGAGANVHF. The DNA of the CDR3 is TGTGCCAGCAGCGTTAGGGGGGCAGGGGCAAACGTCCACTTT.

The chain couples TRBV12-3 or TRBV12-4 to TRBJ2-7, with TRBD1 matching over 9 bases. Unmatched junction bases numbered 15, after V lost 6 bases and J lost 3 bases. The CDR3 runs 17 residues. CDR3 DNA sequence: TGTGCCAGCAGCTTCCCACCCGGGACAGGGAAAGGCTACGAGCAGTACTTC. This codes for CASSFPPGTGKGYEQYF.